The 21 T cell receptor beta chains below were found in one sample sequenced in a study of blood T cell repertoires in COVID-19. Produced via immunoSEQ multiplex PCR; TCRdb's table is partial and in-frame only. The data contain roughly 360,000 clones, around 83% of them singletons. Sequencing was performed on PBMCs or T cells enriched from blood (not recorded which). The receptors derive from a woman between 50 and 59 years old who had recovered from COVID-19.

The CDR3 loop reads CASSDWTSSGLYNEQFF. The CDR3, as DNA: TGTGCCAGCAGCGATTGGACCTCTAGCGGGTTATACAATGAGCAGTTCTTC. This chain links TRBV6-2 or TRBV6-3 with TRBJ2-1; TRBD2 matches 8 bases. Unmatched junction bases numbered 14, after V lost 6 bases and J lost 4 bases. This CDR3 spans 17 amino acids. Germline V gene sequence: CDR1 MNHEY, CDR2 SVGEGT.

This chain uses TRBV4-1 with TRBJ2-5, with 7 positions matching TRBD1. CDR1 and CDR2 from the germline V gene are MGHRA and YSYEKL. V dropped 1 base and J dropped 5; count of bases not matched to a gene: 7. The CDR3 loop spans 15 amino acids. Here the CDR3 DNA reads TGCGCCAGCAGCCAAGCAGACAGGGCGGCGGAGACCCAGTACTTC. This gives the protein CASSQADRAAETQYF.

CDR3 sequence reads: CASSLGGLSNYGYTF. CDR3 sequence (DNA): TGTGCCAGCAGCTTGGGCGGCCTATCTAACTATGGCTACACCTTC. The chain has TRBV5-4 and TRBJ1-2; D ambiguous. The CDR3 is made up of 15 amino acids. Trimming cost V 0 bases and J 0 bases, with 9 bases left between them. Germline loops: CDR1 SGHNT, CDR2 YYREEE (reference sequence).

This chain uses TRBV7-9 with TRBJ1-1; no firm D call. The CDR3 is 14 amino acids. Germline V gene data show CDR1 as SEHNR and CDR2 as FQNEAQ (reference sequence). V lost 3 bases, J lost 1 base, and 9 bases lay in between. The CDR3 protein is CASSFATPNTEAFF. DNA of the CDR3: TGTGCCAGCAGCTTTGCAACTCCGAACACTGAAGCTTTCTTT.

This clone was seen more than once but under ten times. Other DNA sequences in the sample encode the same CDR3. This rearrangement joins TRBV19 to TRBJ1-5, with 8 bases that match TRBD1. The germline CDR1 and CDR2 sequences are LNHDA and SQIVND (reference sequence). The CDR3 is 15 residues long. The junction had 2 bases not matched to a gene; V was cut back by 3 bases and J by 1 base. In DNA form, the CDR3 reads TGTGCCAGTAGTATTCAGGGGGCGAGCAATCAGCCCCAGCATTTT. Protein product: CASSIQGASNQPQHF.

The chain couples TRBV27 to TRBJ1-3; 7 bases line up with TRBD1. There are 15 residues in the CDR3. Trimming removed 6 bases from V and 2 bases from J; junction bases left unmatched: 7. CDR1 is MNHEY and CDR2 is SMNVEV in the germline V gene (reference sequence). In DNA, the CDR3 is TGTGCCAGCAGCCGCCAGACAGGGCCTGGAAACACCATATATTTT. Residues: CASSRQTGPGNTIYF.

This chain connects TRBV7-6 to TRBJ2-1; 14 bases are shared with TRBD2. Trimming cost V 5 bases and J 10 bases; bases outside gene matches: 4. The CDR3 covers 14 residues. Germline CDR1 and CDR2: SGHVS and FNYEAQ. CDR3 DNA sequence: TGTGCCAGCAGCGGACTAGCGGGAGGAGTCGAGCAGTTCTTC. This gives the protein CASSGLAGGVEQFF.

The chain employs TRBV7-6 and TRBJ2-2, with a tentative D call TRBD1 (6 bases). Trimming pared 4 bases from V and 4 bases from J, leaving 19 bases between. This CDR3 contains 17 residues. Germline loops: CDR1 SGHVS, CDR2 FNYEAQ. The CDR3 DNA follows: TGTGCCAGCAGCTCCGCTCCTGCCGGGACAAGCACCGGGGAGCTGTTTTTT. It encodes CASSSAPAGTSTGELFF.

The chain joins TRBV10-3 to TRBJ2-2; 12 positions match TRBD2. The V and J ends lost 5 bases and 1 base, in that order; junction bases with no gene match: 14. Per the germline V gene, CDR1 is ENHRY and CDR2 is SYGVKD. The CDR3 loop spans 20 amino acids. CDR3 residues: CAISPRRASGGARNTGELFF. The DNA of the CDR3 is TGTGCCATCAGTCCCCGTCGGGCTAGCGGGGGGGCCAGGAACACCGGGGAGCTGTTTTTT.

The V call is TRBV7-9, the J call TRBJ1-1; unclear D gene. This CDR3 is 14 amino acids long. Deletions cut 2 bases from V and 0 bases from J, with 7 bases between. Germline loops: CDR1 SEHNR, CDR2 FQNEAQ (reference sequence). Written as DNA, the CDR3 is TGTGCCAGCAGCTTACAGGCCCTGAACACTGAAGCTTTCTTT. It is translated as CASSLQALNTEAFF.

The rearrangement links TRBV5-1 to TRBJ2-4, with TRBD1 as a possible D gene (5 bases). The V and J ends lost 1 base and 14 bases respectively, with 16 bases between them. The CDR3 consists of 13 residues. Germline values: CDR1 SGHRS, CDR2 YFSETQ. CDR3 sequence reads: CASSLITTEPKYF. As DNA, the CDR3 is TGCGCCAGCAGCTTGATCACGACAGAACCTAAGTACTTC.

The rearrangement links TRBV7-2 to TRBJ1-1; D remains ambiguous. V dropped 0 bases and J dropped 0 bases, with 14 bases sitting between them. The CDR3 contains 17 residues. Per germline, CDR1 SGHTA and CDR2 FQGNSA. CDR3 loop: CASSLAPNGYMNTEAFF. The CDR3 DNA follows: TGTGCCAGCAGCTTAGCCCCGAACGGGTACATGAACACTGAAGCTTTCTTT.

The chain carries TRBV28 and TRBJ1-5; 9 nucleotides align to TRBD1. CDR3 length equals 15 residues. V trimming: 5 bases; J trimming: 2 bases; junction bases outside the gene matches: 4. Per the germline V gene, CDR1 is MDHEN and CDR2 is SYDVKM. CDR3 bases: TGTGCCAGCAGTAGGCGGACAGGGGGCAATCAGCCCCAGCATTTT. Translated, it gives CASSRRTGGNQPQHF.

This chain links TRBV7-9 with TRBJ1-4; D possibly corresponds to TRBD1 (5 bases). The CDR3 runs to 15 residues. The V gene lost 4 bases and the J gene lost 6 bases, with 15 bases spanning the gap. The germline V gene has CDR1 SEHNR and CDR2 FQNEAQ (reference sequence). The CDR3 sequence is CASSSDGTPDEKLFF. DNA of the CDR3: TGTGCCAGCAGCTCAGACGGGACTCCGGATGAAAAACTGTTTTTT.

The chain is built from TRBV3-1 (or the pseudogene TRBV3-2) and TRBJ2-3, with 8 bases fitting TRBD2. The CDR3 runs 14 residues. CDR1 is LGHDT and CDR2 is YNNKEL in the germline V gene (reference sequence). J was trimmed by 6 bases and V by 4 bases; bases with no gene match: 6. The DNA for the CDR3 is TGTGCCAGCAGCCGGCGGGGGGCCGGGGATACGCAGTATTTT. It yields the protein CASSRRGAGDTQYF.

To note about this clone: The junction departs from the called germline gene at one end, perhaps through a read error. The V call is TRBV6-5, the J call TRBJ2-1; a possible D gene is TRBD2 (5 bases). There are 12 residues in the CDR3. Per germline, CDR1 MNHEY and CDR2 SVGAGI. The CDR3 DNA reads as TGTGCCAGCAGCTACTCGGACTCTGAGCAGTTCTTC. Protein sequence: CASSYSDSEQFF.

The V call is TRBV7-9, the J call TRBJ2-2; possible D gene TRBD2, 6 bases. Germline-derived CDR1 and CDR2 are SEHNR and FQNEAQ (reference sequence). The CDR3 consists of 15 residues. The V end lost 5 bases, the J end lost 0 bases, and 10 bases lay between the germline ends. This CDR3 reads CASSAGRTNTGELFF. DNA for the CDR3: TGTGCCAGCAGCGCGGGACGGACGAACACCGGGGAGCTGTTTTTT.

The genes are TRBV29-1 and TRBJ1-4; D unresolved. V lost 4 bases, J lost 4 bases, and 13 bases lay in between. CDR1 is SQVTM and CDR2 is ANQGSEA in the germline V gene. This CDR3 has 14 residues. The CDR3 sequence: CSVGQSGVNEKLFF. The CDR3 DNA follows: TGCAGCGTTGGCCAAAGCGGCGTTAATGAAAAACTGTTTTTT.

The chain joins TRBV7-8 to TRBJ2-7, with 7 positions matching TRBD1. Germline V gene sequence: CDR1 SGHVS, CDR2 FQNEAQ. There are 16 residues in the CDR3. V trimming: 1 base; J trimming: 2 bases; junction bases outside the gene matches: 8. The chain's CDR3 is CASSLVSEGAAYEQYF. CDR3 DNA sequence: TGTGCCAGCAGCTTAGTGTCCGAGGGGGCCGCCTACGAGCAGTACTTC.

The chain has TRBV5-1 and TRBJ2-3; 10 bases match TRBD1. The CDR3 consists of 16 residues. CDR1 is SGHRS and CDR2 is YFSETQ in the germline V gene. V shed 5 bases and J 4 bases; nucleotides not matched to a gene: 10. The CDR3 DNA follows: TGCGCCAGCAGTGGCCGGGACAGGGGATTGTCAGATACGCAGTATTTT. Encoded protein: CASSGRDRGLSDTQYF. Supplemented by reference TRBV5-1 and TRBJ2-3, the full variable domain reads KAGVTQTPRYLIKTRGQQVTLSCSPISGHRSVSWYQQTPGQGLQFLFEYFSETQRNKGNFPGRFSGRQFSNSRSEMNVSTLELGDSALYLCASSGRDRGLSDTQYFGPGTRLTVL.

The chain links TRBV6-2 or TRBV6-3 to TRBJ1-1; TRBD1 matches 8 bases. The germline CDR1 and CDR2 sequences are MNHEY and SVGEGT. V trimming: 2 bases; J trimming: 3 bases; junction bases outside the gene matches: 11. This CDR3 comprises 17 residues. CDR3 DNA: TGTGCCAGCAGTTACCCCGGACAGGGCCCGAAGGACACTGAAGCTTTCTTT. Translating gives CASSYPGQGPKDTEAFF.